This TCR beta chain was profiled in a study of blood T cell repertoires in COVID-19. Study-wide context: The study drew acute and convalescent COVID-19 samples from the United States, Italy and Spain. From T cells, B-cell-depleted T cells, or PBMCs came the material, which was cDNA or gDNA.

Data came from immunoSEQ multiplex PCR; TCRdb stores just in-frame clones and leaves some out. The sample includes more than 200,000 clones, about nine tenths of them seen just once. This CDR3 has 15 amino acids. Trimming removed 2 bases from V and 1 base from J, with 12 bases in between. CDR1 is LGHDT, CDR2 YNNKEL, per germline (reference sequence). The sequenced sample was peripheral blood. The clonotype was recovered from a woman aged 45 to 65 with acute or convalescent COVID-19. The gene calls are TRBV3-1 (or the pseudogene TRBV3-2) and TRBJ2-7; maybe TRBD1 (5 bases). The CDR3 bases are TGTGCCAGCAGCCAATTTGAACAGGATTCCTACGAGCAGTACTTC. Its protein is CASSQFEQDSYEQYF.